This TCR beta chain was recovered during a study of blood T cell repertoires in COVID-19. Original processing methods: Nucleated cell counts were estimated from reference gene primer amplification. The repertoire was sequenced with immunoSEQ multiplex PCR; TCRdb's copy has only in-frame clones and lacks some. The V and J calls and clone size come from that table; D and trimming were worked out from the DNA. Of 150,000 to 200,000 clones in the sample, roughly nine tenths were seen once. Seattle enrolled patients during active infection and tracked them longitudinally. This CDR3 has 14 residues. The V and J ends lost 1 base and 2 bases respectively, with 8 bases between them. Per germline, CDR1 SEHNR and CDR2 FQNEAQ (reference sequence).

The chain carries TRBV7-9 and TRBJ1-2, with D perhaps TRBD1 (6 bases). The receptor was isolated from a woman in her sixties or seventies with COVID-19, enrolled during active disease. The specimen was peripheral blood. CDR3 in DNA: TGTGCCAGCAGCTTAGACCAGGGGAACTATGGCTACACCTTC. Translating it yields CASSLDQGNYGYTF.